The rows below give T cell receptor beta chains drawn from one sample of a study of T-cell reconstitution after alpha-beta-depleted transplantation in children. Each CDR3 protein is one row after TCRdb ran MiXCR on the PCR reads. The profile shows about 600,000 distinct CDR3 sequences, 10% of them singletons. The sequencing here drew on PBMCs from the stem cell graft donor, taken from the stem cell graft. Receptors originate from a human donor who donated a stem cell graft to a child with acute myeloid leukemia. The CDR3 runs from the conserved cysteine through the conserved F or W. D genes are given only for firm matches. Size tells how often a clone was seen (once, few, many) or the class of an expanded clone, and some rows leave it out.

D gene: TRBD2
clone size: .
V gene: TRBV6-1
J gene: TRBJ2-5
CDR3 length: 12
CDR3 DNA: TGTGCCAGCATGCCTCCGGGAGGGACCCAGTACTTC
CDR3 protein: CASMPPGGTQYF

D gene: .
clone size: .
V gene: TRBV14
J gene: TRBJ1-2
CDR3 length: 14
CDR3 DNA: TGTGCCAGCAGCCTCTCGGGCCTCCAACGGGGCTACACCTTC
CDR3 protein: CASSLSGLQRGYTF

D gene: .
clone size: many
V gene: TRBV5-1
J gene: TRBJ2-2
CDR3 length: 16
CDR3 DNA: TGCGCCAGCAGCTTGCAAGCGGCGAAGAACACCGGGGAGCTGTTTTTT
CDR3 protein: CASSLQAAKNTGELFF

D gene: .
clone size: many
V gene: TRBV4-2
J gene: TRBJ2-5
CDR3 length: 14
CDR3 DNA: TGTGCCAGCAGCCAAGGCGGAAGCCAAGAGACCCAGTACTTC
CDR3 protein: CASSQGGSQETQYF

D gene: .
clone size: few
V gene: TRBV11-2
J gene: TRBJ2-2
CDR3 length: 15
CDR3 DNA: TGTGCCAGCAGCTTAGATCTCTATATGCCCGGGGAGCTGTTTTTT
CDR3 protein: CASSLDLYMPGELFF

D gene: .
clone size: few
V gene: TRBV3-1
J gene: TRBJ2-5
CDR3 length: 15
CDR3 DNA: TGTGCCAGCAATAAGGGGGAGGCATCCAAAGAGACCCAGTACTTC
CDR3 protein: CASNKGEASKETQYF

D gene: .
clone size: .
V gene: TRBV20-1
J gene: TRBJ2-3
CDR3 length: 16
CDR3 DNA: TGCAGTGCTAGACAACCGGGGAAAGACACCAGGGATACGCAGTATTTT
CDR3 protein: CSARQPGKDTRDTQYF

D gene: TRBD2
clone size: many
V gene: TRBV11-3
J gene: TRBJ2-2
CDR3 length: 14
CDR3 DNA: TGTGCCAGCAGCCCGGGGGGAGTCACCGGGGAGCTGTTTTTT
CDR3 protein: CASSPGGVTGELFF

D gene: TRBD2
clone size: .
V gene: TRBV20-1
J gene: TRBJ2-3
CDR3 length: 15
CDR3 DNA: TGCAGTGTTAGCGGTATGGGACTAGCGGGAGGAACGCAGTATTTT
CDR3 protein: CSVSGMGLAGGTQYF

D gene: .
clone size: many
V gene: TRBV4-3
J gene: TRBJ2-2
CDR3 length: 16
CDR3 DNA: TGCGCCAGCAGCCAAGAACCCGTCCCGAACACCGGGGAGCTGTTTTTT
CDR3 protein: CASSQEPVPNTGELFF

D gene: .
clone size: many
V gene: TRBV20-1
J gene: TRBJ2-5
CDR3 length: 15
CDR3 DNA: TGCAGTGCTAGCGGTTCGCCGGGGTTCGGAGAGACCCAGTACTTC
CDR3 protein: CSASGSPGFGETQYF

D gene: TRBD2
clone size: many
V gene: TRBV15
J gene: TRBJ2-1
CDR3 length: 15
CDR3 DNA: TGTGCCACCAGCAGAGGCGGGAGGGCCTCCAATGAGCAGTTCTTC
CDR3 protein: CATSRGGRASNEQFF

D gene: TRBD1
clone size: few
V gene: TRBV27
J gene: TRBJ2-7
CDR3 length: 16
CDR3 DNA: TGTGCCAGCAAGCGAGGTCAGACAGGGAGCTCCTACGAGCAGTACTTC
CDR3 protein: CASKRGQTGSSYEQYF

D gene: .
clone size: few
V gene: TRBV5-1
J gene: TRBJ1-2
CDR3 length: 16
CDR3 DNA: TGCGCCAGCAGCTCTCGGGGGCGCGACCACCTCTATGGCTACACCTTC
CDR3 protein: CASSSRGRDHLYGYTF

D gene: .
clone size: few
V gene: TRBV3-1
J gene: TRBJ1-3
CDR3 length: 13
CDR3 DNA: TGTGCCAGCAGCCAAGCATACGAGAACACCATATATTTT
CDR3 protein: CASSQAYENTIYF